This T cell receptor (beta chain) was captured by sequencing in a study of blood T cell repertoires in COVID-19. CDR3 length equals 16 residues. V lost 1 base, J lost 4 bases, and 17 bases lay in between. Germline CDR1 reads SGHVS; CDR2 reads FNYEAQ. Produced via immunoSEQ multiplex PCR; TCRdb's table is partial and in-frame only. The sample lists some 170,000 clones; 84% were seen once. The source material was peripheral blood. This receptor was obtained from a woman of 80 years or more with acute or convalescent COVID-19. The chain is built from TRBV7-6 and TRBJ2-7, with a weak D call TRBD2 (7 bases). The CDR3 loop is CASSLGSGAGAYEQYF. The CDR3 region has the DNA TGTGCCAGCAGCTTAGGGTCCGGGGCGGGGGCTTACGAGCAGTACTTC.